These 22 T cell receptor beta chains share one sample of origin, sequenced in a study of blood T cell repertoires in COVID-19 (dated by TCRdb to 2019 to 2021). The protocol used for the library was the immunoSEQ multiplex PCR assay. The clones in this table, taken by TCRdb from immuneACCESS, are in-frame only. Not every clone is retained; where verified, under half of the shortfall comes from an unresolved V gene, and the cause of the rest is unknown. The sample table shows 120,000 or so clones, and 60% to 85% are seen once. Approximately 0.86% of the sample rests with the top ten. Source material: peripheral blood. These receptors were collected from a human donor with acute or convalescent COVID-19. The donor label of this sample is uncertain.

The chain carries TRBV7-9 and TRBJ1-2; perhaps TRBD1 as D (5 bases). The CDR3 is 14 amino acids. CDR1 and CDR2 (germline): SEHNR, FQNEAQ (reference sequence). Trimming took off 5 bases at V and 7 bases at J, with 17 bases between the two ends. The CDR3 DNA reads as TGTGCCAGCAGCCCACGCCAGGGATTGAGTGGCTACACCTTC. Protein product: CASSPRQGLSGYTF.

The chain joins TRBV6-1 to TRBJ1-2; TRBD1 matches at 7 bases. CDR1 is MNHNS, CDR2 SASEGT, per germline. Trimming removed 7 bases from V and 4 bases from J; junction bases left unmatched: 9. This CDR3 is 14 amino acids long. This CDR3 is CASKKDRWPYGYTF. CDR3 coding DNA: TGTGCCAGCAAAAAGGACAGGTGGCCCTATGGCTACACCTTC.

The DNA for the CDR3 is TGTGCCAGCAGCCGAGGGGGCGCGAACACCGGGGAGCTGTTTTTT. Translation: CASSRGGANTGELFF. The chain has TRBV3-1 (or the pseudogene TRBV3-2) and TRBJ2-2; the match to TRBD1 covers 7 bases. The J segment lost 0 bases and the V segment lost 4 bases, leaving 2 bases of the junction unmatched. This CDR3 is 15 amino acids long. CDR1 is LGHDT, CDR2 YNNKEL, per germline (reference sequence).

V is TRBV5-1 and J is TRBJ1-4; a possible D gene is TRBD1 (5 bases). The CDR3 has 14 amino acids. V lost 3 bases and J 5 bases, leaving 11 bases between the germline ends. Germline CDR1 and CDR2: SGHRS and YFSETQ. In nucleotides, the CDR3 is TGCGCCAGCAGCTATCAGGGATCCAATGAAAAACTGTTTTTT. Residues: CASSYQGSNEKLFF. Full variable domain (remainder filled in from reference TRBV5-1 and TRBJ1-4): KAGVTQTPRYLIKTRGQQVTLSCSPISGHRSVSWYQQTPGQGLQFLFEYFSETQRNKGNFPGRFSGRQFSNSRSEMNVSTLELGDSALYLCASSYQGSNEKLFFGSGTQLSVL.

The rearrangement joins TRBV3-1 (or the pseudogene TRBV3-2) to TRBJ2-5, with 9 bases fitting TRBD2. The germline CDR1 and CDR2 sequences are LGHDT and YNNKEL (reference sequence). This CDR3 contains 16 residues. V was pared by 4 bases and J by 2 bases, with 8 bases of the junction left unmatched. The CDR3 is CASSPRASGIQETQYF. CDR3 bases: TGTGCCAGCAGCCCTCGCGCTAGCGGGATTCAAGAGACCCAGTACTTC.

The genes are TRBV9 and TRBJ1-6; no clear D. V was shortened by 0 bases and J by 10 bases, with 11 bases between the two germline ends. Per the germline V gene, CDR1 is SGDLS and CDR2 is YYNGEE. The CDR3 has 14 residues. The CDR3 nucleotides read TGTGCCAGCAGCGTAGACGGGGTAGGCTCACCCCTCCACTTT. Translating it yields CASSVDGVGSPLHF. The full variable domain, its missing parts supplied by reference TRBV9 and TRBJ1-6, is DSGVTQTPKHLITATGQRVTLRCSPRSGDLSVYWYQQSLDQGLQFLIQYYNGEERAKGNILERFSAQQFPDLHSELNLSSLELGDSALYFCASSVDGVGSPLHFGNGTRLTVT.

This clone was counted between two and nine times. The rearrangement joins TRBV3-1 (or the pseudogene TRBV3-2) to TRBJ2-3; TRBD2 agrees at 7 bases. With 5 bases clipped from V and 2 bases from J, the junction kept 7 bases outside the gene matches. Germline CDR1 reads LGHDT; CDR2 reads YNNKEL (reference sequence). This CDR3 comprises 15 residues. CDR3 sequence: CASSYVGTNTDTQYF. The CDR3 nucleotides are TGTGCCAGCAGCTACGTCGGGACTAACACAGATACGCAGTATTTT.

A few counts support this clone. This sequence joins TRBV30 and TRBJ1-1; the D gene is possibly TRBD1 (5 bases). CDR3 length: 15 amino acids. Germline loops: CDR1 GTSNPN, CDR2 SVGIG (reference sequence). Trimming removed 1 base from V and 4 bases from J, with 16 bases in between. CDR3 amino acids: CAWSAGAGQGTEAFF. The DNA of the CDR3 is TGTGCCTGGAGTGCTGGGGCAGGTCAGGGCACTGAAGCTTTCTTT.

The gene calls are TRBV5-1 and TRBJ2-3; D is undetermined. Per germline, CDR1 SGHRS and CDR2 YFSETQ. The CDR3 sequence is 14 residues long. V was cut by 4 bases and J by 0 bases, with 9 bases left in between. DNA of the CDR3: TGCGCCAGCAGCCGCGGCCCTAGCACAGATACGCAGTATTTT. Protein product: CASSRGPSTDTQYF.

The rearrangement joins TRBV19 to TRBJ1-2; 10 bases match TRBD1. The CDR3 extends over 15 amino acids. In germline, CDR1 is LNHDA, CDR2 SQIVND (reference sequence). With V trimmed by 4 bases and J by 4 bases, 6 bases remained unmatched. The CDR3, as DNA: TGTGCCAGTAGTAAGGACAGGGGGGCCCGCTATGGCTACACCTTC. Protein product: CASSKDRGARYGYTF.

CDR3 in DNA: TGCAGCGTAGCCGACAGGGGTGAAGCTTTCTTT. As protein: CSVADRGEAFF. The gene calls are TRBV29-1 and TRBJ1-1, with TRBD1 identical over 8 bases. The CDR3 has 11 amino acids. With V trimmed by 6 bases and J by 7 bases, 4 bases remained unmatched. Germline V gives CDR1 SQVTM, CDR2 ANQGSEA.

This clone was found many times. The chain has TRBV12-3 or TRBV12-4 and TRBJ2-7; weak D call: TRBD2 (5 bases). This CDR3 contains 13 residues. The ends were cut back, 3 bases at V and 3 bases at J, with 9 bases in the middle. This chain's CDR3 is CASSFGLSYEQYF. In DNA, the CDR3 is TGTGCCAGCAGTTTTGGACTTAGCTACGAGCAGTACTTC.

This chain uses TRBV27 with TRBJ1-3; D is ambiguous. V lost 5 bases, J lost 0 bases, and 8 bases lay in between. This CDR3 is 14 amino acids long. The germline V gene has CDR1 MNHEY and CDR2 SMNVEV (reference sequence). CDR3 sequence reads: CASSPHSSGNTIYF. In nucleotides, the CDR3 is TGTGCCAGCAGTCCGCACAGCTCTGGAAACACCATATATTTT.

CDR3 in DNA: TGTGCCAGCAGCCACGTCCCAGGGCGCACTGAAGCTTTCTTT. Protein product: CASSHVPGRTEAFF. The chain uses TRBV14 and TRBJ1-1, with D possibly TRBD1 on 5 matching bases. Germline V gives CDR1 SGHDN, CDR2 FVKESK. The CDR3 runs to 14 residues. Deletions cut 3 bases from V and 4 bases from J, with 12 bases between.

This clone was recorded once. The chain carries TRBV5-1 and TRBJ2-7, with 7 bases matching TRBD1. Germline CDR1 and CDR2: SGHRS and YFSETQ. CDR3 length: 17 residues. V was pared by 5 bases and J by 2 bases, with 16 bases of the junction left unmatched. The DNA for the CDR3 is TGCGCCAGCAGTCATCGACAGGGAGCAACCCCACCCTACGAGCAGTACTTC. This encodes CASSHRQGATPPYEQYF.

The V call is TRBV19, the J call TRBJ1-5; D possibly corresponds to TRBD1 (5 bases). From germline, CDR1 is LNHDA and CDR2 SQIVND (reference sequence). The CDR3 sequence is 14 residues long. The V and J ends lost 3 bases and 6 bases respectively, with 12 bases between them. For the CDR3, the DNA is TGTGCCAGTAGTATGGCCGGGGGTGGTCAGCCCCAGCATTTT. It specifies CASSMAGGGQPQHF.

The chain carries TRBV28 and TRBJ2-1; 10 bases align to TRBD1. Germline CDR1 and CDR2: MDHEN and SYDVKM. Germline trimming cut 5 bases from V and 4 bases from J; bases unmatched to any gene: 8. CDR3 length equals 16 residues. DNA for the CDR3: TGTGCCAGCAGTGCCCGCGGGACAGGGGATTACAATGAGCAGTTCTTC. Translated: CASSARGTGDYNEQFF.

The J gene is TRBJ1-3, the V gene TRBV7-8, with TRBD1 matching 11 bases. Germline assignment: CDR1 SGHVS and CDR2 FQNEAQ. V lost 5 bases and J lost 0; bases outside the gene matches: 6. This CDR3 contains 17 residues. This CDR3 reads CASSPGQGDLSGNTIYF. The CDR3 nucleotides read TGTGCCAGCAGCCCGGGACAGGGGGATCTCTCTGGAAACACCATATATTTT.

The rearrangement joins TRBV11-2 to TRBJ1-5; D perhaps matches TRBD1 (5 bases). CDR1 SGHAT and CDR2 FQNNGV come from the germline V gene. The V and J ends lost 1 base and 8 bases respectively, with 18 bases between them. CDR3 size: 16 residues. CDR3: CASSLGVSRASEPQHF. The DNA of the CDR3 is TGTGCCAGCAGCTTAGGGGTCAGCAGGGCCTCGGAGCCCCAGCATTTT.

The rearrangement links TRBV2 to TRBJ2-6; D perhaps matches TRBD2 (6 bases). Germline values: CDR1 SNHLY, CDR2 FYNNEI. The CDR3 sequence is 15 residues long. The V end lost 2 bases, the J end lost 2 bases, and 7 bases lay between the germline ends. The DNA for the CDR3 is TGTGCCAGCAGTGAATGGGGGGCTGGGGCCAACGTCCTGACTTTC. Its translation: CASSEWGAGANVLTF.

The V and J genes are TRBV12-5 and TRBJ2-3; 12 positions match TRBD2. Germline V gene data show CDR1 as LGHNT and CDR2 as FRNRAP. V was pared by 2 bases and J by 2 bases, with 8 bases of the junction left unmatched. The CDR3 length is 18 residues. CDR3 in DNA: TGTGCTAGTGGTTTGAAAGGACTAGCGGGGACCGACACAGATACGCAGTATTTT. Its translation is CASGLKGLAGTDTDTQYF.

This chain connects TRBV10-2 to TRBJ2-7, with no clear D. V gave up 5 bases and J gave up 3 bases, with 11 bases separating them. The CDR3 covers 13 residues. The V gene's germline CDR1 is WSHSY and CDR2 SAAADI. Here the CDR3 reads CASSRDINYEQYV. The CDR3 DNA reads TGCGCCAGCAGTCGAGACATTAACTACGAGCAGTACGTC.